This T cell receptor beta chain was retrieved from a study of blood T cell repertoires in COVID-19. TCRdb keeps only in-frame clones here, not all; method: immunoSEQ multiplex PCR. The sample yields roughly 140,000 clones, around 87% seen once. There are a few counts of this clone. Sequences were obtained from PBMCs or T cells enriched from blood (not recorded which). This clonotype was obtained from a man in his sixties who had recovered from COVID-19.

The CDR3 region has the DNA TGCAGTGCCTATAGGACTAAGAAGCAGTTCTTC. Translation: CSAYRTKKQFF. The genes are TRBV20-1 and TRBJ2-1, with D perhaps TRBD2 (6 bases). Germline CDR1 is DFQATT and CDR2 is SNEGSKA (reference sequence). V was trimmed by 6 bases and J by 11 bases, leaving 14 bases between them. The CDR3 contains 11 residues.